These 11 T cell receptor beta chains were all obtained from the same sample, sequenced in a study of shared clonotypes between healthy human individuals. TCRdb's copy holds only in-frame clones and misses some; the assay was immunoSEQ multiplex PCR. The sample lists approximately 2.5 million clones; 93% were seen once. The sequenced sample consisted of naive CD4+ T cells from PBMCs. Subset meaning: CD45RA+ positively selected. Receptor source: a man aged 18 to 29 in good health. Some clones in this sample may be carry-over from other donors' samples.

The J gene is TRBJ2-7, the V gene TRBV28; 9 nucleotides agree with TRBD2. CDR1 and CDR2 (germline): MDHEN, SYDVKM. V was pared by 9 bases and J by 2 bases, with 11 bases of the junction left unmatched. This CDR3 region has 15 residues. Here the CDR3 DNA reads TGTGCCAGTGGGGTTGCGGGAGGGGGACCCTACGAGCAGTACTTC. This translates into CASGVAGGGPYEQYF.

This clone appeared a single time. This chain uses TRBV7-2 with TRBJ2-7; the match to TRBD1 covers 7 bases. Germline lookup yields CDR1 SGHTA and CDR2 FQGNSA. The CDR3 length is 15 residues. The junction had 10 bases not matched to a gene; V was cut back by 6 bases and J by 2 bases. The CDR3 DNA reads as TGTGCCAGCAGACCACGGACAGGTTCCACCTACGAGCAGTACTTC. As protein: CASRPRTGSTYEQYF.

The CDR3 DNA follows: TGTGCCAGCAGCATTTCCGGGACAGGGATTTCCGAGCAGTACTTC. Residues: CASSISGTGISEQYF. The rearrangement joins TRBV5-6 to TRBJ2-7; 9 bases agree with TRBD1. CDR1 SGHDT and CDR2 YYEEEE come from the germline V gene. The CDR3 is made up of 15 amino acids. Trimming cost V 4 bases and J 6 bases; bases outside gene matches: 11. Together with reference TRBV5-6 and TRBJ2-7, the CDR3 gives the full variable domain: DAGVTQSPTHLIKTRGQQVTLRCSPKSGHDTVSWYQQALGQGPQFIFQYYEEEERQRGNFPDRFSGHQFPNYSSELNVNALLLGDSALYLCASSISGTGISEQYFGPGTRLTVT.

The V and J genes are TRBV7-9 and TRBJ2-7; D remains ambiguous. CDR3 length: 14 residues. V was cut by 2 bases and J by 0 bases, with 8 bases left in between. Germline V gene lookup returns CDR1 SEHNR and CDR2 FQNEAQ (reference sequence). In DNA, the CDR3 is TGTGCCAGCAGCTTATTGCCCTACTCCTACGAGCAGTACTTC. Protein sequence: CASSLLPYSYEQYF. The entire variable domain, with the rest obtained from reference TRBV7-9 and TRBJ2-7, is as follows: DTGVSQNPRHKITKRGQNVTFRCDPISEHNRLYWYRQTLGQGPEFLTYFQNEAQLEKSRLLSDRFSAERPKGSFSTLEIQRTEQGDSAMYLCASSLLPYSYEQYFGPGTRLTVT.

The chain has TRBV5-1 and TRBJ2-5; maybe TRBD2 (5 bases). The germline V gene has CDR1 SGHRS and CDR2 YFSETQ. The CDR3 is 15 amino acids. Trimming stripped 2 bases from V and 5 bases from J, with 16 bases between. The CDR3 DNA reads TGCGCCAGCAGCTTCGTGCGGGCCCCGGGGGAGACCCAGTACTTC. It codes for CASSFVRAPGETQYF.

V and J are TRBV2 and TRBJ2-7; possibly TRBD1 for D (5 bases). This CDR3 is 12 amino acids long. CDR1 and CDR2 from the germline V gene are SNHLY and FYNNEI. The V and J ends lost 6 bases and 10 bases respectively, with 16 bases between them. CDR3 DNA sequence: TGTGCCAGCAGCGTCGACAGTTTACTTCAGTACTTC. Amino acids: CASSVDSLLQYF.

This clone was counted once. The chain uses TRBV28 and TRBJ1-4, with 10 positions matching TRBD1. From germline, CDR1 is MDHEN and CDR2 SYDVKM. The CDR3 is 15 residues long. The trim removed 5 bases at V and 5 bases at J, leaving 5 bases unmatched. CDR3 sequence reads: CASSRQGALNEKLFF. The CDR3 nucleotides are TGTGCCAGCAGTAGACAGGGGGCCCTGAATGAAAAACTGTTTTTT. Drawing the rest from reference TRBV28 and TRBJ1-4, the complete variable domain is DVKVTQSSRYLVKRTGEKVFLECVQDMDHENMFWYRQDPGLGLRLIYFSYDVKMKEKGDIPEGYSVSREKKERFSLILESASTNQTSMYLCASSRQGALNEKLFFGSGTQLSVL.

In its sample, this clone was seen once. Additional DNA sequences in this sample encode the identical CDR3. The CDR3, as DNA: TGTGCCAGCAGCTTAGGGGCGGCAAACACTGAAGCTTTCTTT. Protein product: CASSLGAANTEAFF. The J gene is TRBJ1-1, the V gene TRBV7-2, with unresolved D. Trimming cost V 1 base and J 2 bases, with 8 bases left between them. The CDR3 contains 14 residues. Germline CDR1 is SGHTA and CDR2 is FQGNSA.

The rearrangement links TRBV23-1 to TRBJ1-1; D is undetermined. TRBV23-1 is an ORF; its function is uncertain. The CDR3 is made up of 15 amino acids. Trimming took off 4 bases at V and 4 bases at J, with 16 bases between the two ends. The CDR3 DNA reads TGCGCCAGCAGTCCCCCCCGGGAGGAGGGCACTGAAGCTTTCTTT. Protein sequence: CASSPPREEGTEAFF.

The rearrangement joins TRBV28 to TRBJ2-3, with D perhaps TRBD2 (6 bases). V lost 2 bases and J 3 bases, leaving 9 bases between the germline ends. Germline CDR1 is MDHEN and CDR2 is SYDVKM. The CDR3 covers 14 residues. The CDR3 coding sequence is TGTGCCAGCAGTTTAGGGGGGAGGACAGATACGCAGTATTTT. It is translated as CASSLGGRTDTQYF.

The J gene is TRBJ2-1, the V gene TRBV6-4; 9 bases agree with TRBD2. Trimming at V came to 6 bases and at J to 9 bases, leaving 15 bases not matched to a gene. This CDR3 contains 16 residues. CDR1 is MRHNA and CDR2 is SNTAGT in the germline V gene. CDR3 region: CASSAYGTSPIGEQFF. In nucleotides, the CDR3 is TGTGCCAGCAGCGCTTACGGGACTAGCCCTATAGGTGAGCAGTTCTTC.